Reported below is one T cell receptor (beta chain). This clone has a single count. The antigen it binds to is not known. No much larger clone is present one base from it, and per-base qualities are unavailable. The cohort was made up of around 720 healthy bone marrow donors. At the time of sampling, every cohort member was nominally healthy, though immune exposures that went unrecorded were likely present. The donor tested CMV seropositive and was one of the 289 seropositive cohort members. A peripheral blood sample was collected from each donor, and TCR beta sequencing was performed on peripheral blood mononuclear cells. The Qiagen DNeasy Blood Extraction Kit was used to extract genomic DNA from the blood cell samples. Library preparation employed the immunoSEQ multiplex PCR assay. For the multiplex PCR, a mixture combining 60 forward primers for TCR Vbeta segments and 13 reverse primers for TCR Jbeta segments was used. The CDR3 region of rearranged TCR beta genes was amplified from genomic DNA by a multiplex PCR assay. On the Illumina HiSeq System, the amplified TCR beta libraries were sequenced as 87-base-pair reads. Processing in the source paper ran as follows. A later analysis counted 75 million to 100 million unique TCR beta chains across the 550 to 750 repertoires, and around 9.9 million of these chains were shared by at least two donors. To remove PCR and sequencing errors, raw reads were error-corrected and collapsed into unique sequences using a nearest-neighbor algorithm that merged closely related sequences. CDR3 sequences were aligned to IMGT reference sequences to assign V, D and J gene segments. Each retained sequence needed at least a six-nucleotide match to both a V gene segment and a J gene segment. Rearrangements were classified as productive when the CDR3 lacked stop codons and remained in frame with V and J, and all other rearrangements were classified as non-productive. Following IMGT convention, CDR3 was defined as the stretch from the second conserved V-encoded cysteine up to the conserved J-encoded phenylalanine. The earlier analysis of some 600 of the donors excluded sequences that lacked an unambiguous match to a single V gene segment. An earlier analysis of almost 600 of the donors classified V segments as functional when productive rearrangements were above 56.7% and as segregating when the standard deviation between donors was above 5%. A statistical classification framework was developed to diagnose cytomegalovirus status using the catalog of TCR beta chain sequences. A later analysis assigned V and J genes by comparing TCR nucleotide sequences with IMGT/GENE-DB human TR gene sequences. The TCRdist pipeline was used in a later analysis to assign CDR3 sequences and most-parsimonious VDJ recombination scenarios. A later analysis defined each TCR beta chain by its CDR3 amino acid sequence plus V-gene family, and excluded reads lacking a unique V-gene family. A later analysis removed 500 to 650 highly shared, low-generation-probability nucleotide sequences to deal with suspected cross-contamination and a sequencing artifact. In a later analysis, a clonal expansion index was calculated for each public chain from normalized within-repertoire ranks of inferred template counts. Generation probabilities in a later analysis came from a VDJ recombination model fitted to out-of-frame rearrangements, and those results were checked against IGoR. Hypergeometric tests were used in a later analysis to score TCR-TCR, TCR-HLA and TCR-CMV co-occurrence, with a repertoire-size bias correction applied to the TCR pairs. To estimate false discovery rates, a later analysis permuted the HLA or CMV assignments 20 times. In a later analysis, co-occurring TCRs were grouped using DBSCAN, and TCRdist sequence similarity was added for clustering within HLA-allele-positive subsets. Repertoires with fewer than 30,000 or more than 120,000 public chains, plus five repertoires with anomalous nucleotide sharing, were excluded from co-occurrence clustering. TCRdb re-hosts the immuneACCESS table, in-frame sequences only. Its copies lack some clones; in the studies checked, an unresolved V gene accounts for under half of them, and the cause for the rest is not known. From that table come the V and J calls and clone size; the DNA was used to work out D and trimming. Present in this sample are approximately 85,000 clones, around 70% of which were seen just once. Of the sample, over 8.5% is held by the ten largest clones.

The data were obtained in a study of cytomegalovirus exposure and HLA in healthy donors (dated by TCRdb to about 2017). The study in broad terms: According to an earlier analysis of a few hundred of the donors, 150 million to 200 million T cells yielded some 120 million unique TCR beta sequences and about 300 Gb of sequence data. Around 320 gigabases of sequencing data and approximately 85 million unique TCR sequences were included in an early release covering roughly 600 HLA-typed donors. Of the approximately 400 genotyped donors, roughly 76% were placed in the genetic ancestry cluster associated with self-reported Caucasian donors. The study aimed to test whether cataloging public T cell receptors could reveal signatures of past pathogen exposure. The T cell repertoires of under 750 subjects were profiled by immunosequencing and related to cytomegalovirus serostatus. Besides the first cohort of under 700 subjects, a separate validation cohort made up of roughly 120 different subjects was used. To predict cytomegalovirus infection status, the study brought together high-throughput TCR immunosequencing, statistical association of individual TCRs with disease status, and machine learning. A later analysis re-analyzed previously published TCR beta repertoires from approximately 670 donors and added high-resolution HLA genotyping to study TCR occurrence patterns. The later analysis used no new phenotypic data to find candidate immune exposures, relying instead on TCR beta sequences and their occurrence across donors. To decide whether each TCR beta V gene segment behaved as functional or pseudogenic, an earlier analysis of 587 of the donors relied on high-throughput TCR beta sequencing. Donor age, sex, ethnicity and CMV serostatus were compiled together with the repertoire data. A later genetic analysis used genome-wide SNP genotypes for about 65% of the roughly 700 donors, treating that subset as a discovery cohort. Every discovery cohort repertoire had been produced on one sequencing platform. Class I and class II HLA loci were covered by the typing at four-digit resolution. Typing coverage varied by locus: roughly 629-630 donors for A, B, C, DRB1 and DQB1; approximately 500 for DQA1; nearly 610 for DPA1; roughly 450 for DPB1. Four to six DR-DQ haplotypes were handled as single units for association and clustering, since linkage in the cohort was strong. On average, about 200,000 unique TCR beta nucleotide sequences were sequenced per donor among several hundred genotyped donors of the cohort, with 15% to 20% of those sequences being non-productive. Study-wide findings and limitations: Immune exposure information for the cohort was limited to CMV serostatus. The earlier analysis of some 540 of the donors excluded roughly 17 rarely observed V segments, including chromosome 9 orphons, because counts were too low. A later analysis associated 15,000 to 20,000 TCR beta sequences with specific HLA alleles at a false discovery rate of 0.05. Strong co-occurrence of HLA alleles, especially DR and DQ, made assigning TCR associations to individual alleles difficult. In a later analysis, TCR association rates were found to vary across HLA loci, with the most associated TCRs seen for DRB1 alleles and the fewest for HLA-C alleles. Because HLA typing was missing for some donors at each locus, association tests included only the typed subset. The study listed over 150 TCR beta chains as associated with cytomegalovirus. A later analysis found that HLA-associated TCR beta chains were more clonally expanded and had lower generation probabilities than equally common non-associated chains. In an earlier analysis of some 540 of the donors, most TCR beta V segments appeared in productive rearrangements about 90% or about 30% of the time, broadly matching IMGT annotations. A further reported finding was that TCR beta sequences accurately predicted the HLA-A and HLA-B alleles for most subjects in the first cohort. In vitro tests confirmed that a few of the cytomegalovirus-associated TCR beta chains recognize cytomegalovirus antigens. Correlated functional status among segregating V segments might reflect linkage disequilibrium, but an unknown experimental factor could not be ruled out. This cohort had only TCR beta chains sequenced, and the lack of alpha or paired-chain data limited which features could be detected. Most TCR sequences were seen in very few donors, while some public TCRs were found in many individuals. Because the 87-base-pair reads could not distinguish some IMGT-functional V segments, including TRBV6-2 and TRBV6-3, those segments were excluded. A later analysis found that most CMV-associated TCR beta chains appeared HLA-restricted, with HLA associations seemingly driven largely by CMV exposure. In a later analysis, several top co-occurrence clusters were reported to appear linked to parvovirus B19, influenza, CMV and Epstein-Barr virus. The classifier was reported to diagnose cytomegalovirus status with high specificity and sensitivity in both the original cohort and the validation cohort. A later genetic analysis associated a missense DCLRE1C variant with V-gene and J-gene trimming of TCR beta chains, and an independent cohort replicated the association. A cluster of highly shared sequence variants was judged likely to represent a technical artifact of the sequencing pipeline. It was suggested by the authors that the approach could potentially be generalized to other disease states and immunological phenotypes. Presence/absence analyses assumed roughly uniform sequencing depth across donors, an assumption that may not hold. In a later genetic analysis, fewer N-insertions in productive TCRs were reported among donors in an Asian-associated ancestry cluster than the approximately 710-donor mean.

The V end gives up 6 bases and the J end 4 bases, leaving 16 bases in the junction not matched to a gene. According to the germline V gene (reference sequence), CDR1 reads SGHKS and CDR2 reads YYEKEE. The CDR3, cysteine through phenylalanine, is 18 amino acids long. Of all the DNA, just the CDR3 is kept, 54 bases in frame from base 1. This TCR came from a woman in her forties in good health and CMV-seropositive. The chain uses TRBV5-5 and TRBJ2-2; 9 bases in the junction line up with TRBD2. Material for sequencing was PBMCs. The CDR3 protein sequence reads: CASTSRGGTGTLTGELFF. The DNA is as follows: TGTGCCAGCACCTCGCGGGGGGGGACTGGGACTCTCACCGGGGAGCTGTTTTTT.